The rows below give T cell receptor beta chains drawn from one sample of a study of tumor-infiltrating lymphocytes in primary liver carcinoma. Each CDR3 protein is one row after TCRdb ran MiXCR on the multiplex PCR reads. The sample contains around 330,000 distinct CDR3 sequences, approximately 58% of which appear only once. Sequences were obtained from peripheral blood. Receptors were obtained from a woman aged 25 to 45 with primary liver carcinoma and hepatitis B virus infection. CDR3s include the opening cysteine and the closing phenylalanine or tryptophan. The D gene is left open where the match is weak. Not every row has a clone size; where given, it reads once, few, many or a size class.

CSVGRRLNIEAFF	TGCAGCGTTGGCCGGCGACTGAACATTGAAGCTTTCTTT	NA	once	TRBV29-1	TRBJ1-1
CASSQTYGGNNEKLFF	TGCGCCAGCAGCCAGACCTACGGGGGGAATAATGAAAAACTGTTTTTT	NA	few	TRBV4-3	TRBJ1-4
CSVEGWTGYNVQSF	TGCAGCGTTGAGGGGTGGACAGGGTACAATGTGCAGTCCTTC	TRBD1	NA	TRBV29-1	TRBJ2-1
CKVSHSTYGYTF	TGCAAGGTTAGCCACAGCACCTATGGCTACACCTTC	NA	NA	TRBV29-1	TRBJ1-2
CASSTVKAVTGELFF	TGTGCCAGCAGTACCGTTAAGGCGGTCACCGGGGAGCTGTTTTTT	NA	few	TRBV6-2/TRBV6-3	TRBJ2-2
CASSQTSGSADTQYF	TGTGCCAGTAGCCAAACTAGCGGGAGTGCAGATACACAGTATTTT	TRBD2	NA	TRBV11-2	TRBJ2-3
CASSPGRGLRTQETQYF	TGTGCCAGCAGCCCTGGGAGGGGATTGAGGACCCAAGAGACCCAGTACTTC	TRBD2	NA	TRBV7-9	TRBJ2-5
CASSEGTQETQYF	TGTGCCAGCAGTGAAGGGACCCAAGAGACCCAGTACTTC	NA	many	TRBV6-1	TRBJ2-5
CASSSLGPNYGYTF	TGTGCCAGCAGTTCCCTAGGACCTAACTATGGCTACACCTTC	NA	NA	TRBV28	TRBJ1-2
CASSLCPPDTQYF	TGCGCCAGCAGCTTATGCCCTCCAGATACGCAGTATTTT	NA	once	TRBV11-2	TRBJ2-3
CASSDRVTGANVLTF	TGTGCCAGCAGTGACAGGGTTACAGGGGCCAACGTCCTGACTTTC	NA	few	TRBV6-1	TRBJ2-6
CASSLAGITYGYTF	TGTGCCAGCAGCTTGGCGGGCATTACCTATGGCTACACCTTC	NA	few	TRBV7-8	TRBJ1-2
CASSQEGTSYGYTF	TGCGCCAGCAGCCAAGAAGGGACGTCCTATGGCTACACCTTC	NA	many	TRBV4-3	TRBJ1-2
CANSPPGTQVGKETQYF	TGTGCCAACAGCCCTCCCGGGACGCAGGTAGGGAAAGAGACTCAGTACTTC	NA	NA	TRBV11-2	TRBJ2-5
CAITKGRSRETQYF	TGTGCCATCACCAAGGGACGGTCTCGAGAGACCCAGTACTTC	NA	NA	TRBV12-3/TRBV12-4	TRBJ2-5
CASSPGVRTDTQYF	TGTGCCAGCAGCCCGGGAGTTCGGACAGATACGCAGTATTTT	NA	many	TRBV11-2	TRBJ2-3
CASSSSELTGVYEQYF	TGTGCCAGCAGTTCTTCCGAATTGACAGGGGTGTACGAGCAGTACTTC	TRBD1	NA	TRBV28	TRBJ2-7
CSVERFQGDTEAFF	TGCAGCGTTGAAAGATTCCAGGGCGACACTGAAGCTTTCTTT	NA	many	TRBV29-1	TRBJ1-1
CSVVPRDGEYNEQFF	TGCAGCGTTGTACCGAGGGACGGTGAATACAATGAGCAGTTCTTC	NA	NA	TRBV29-1	TRBJ2-1
CGRSLGPGLETQYF	TGTGGCAGGAGCTTAGGACCCGGGTTAGAAACCCAGTACTTC	NA	once	TRBV11-2	TRBJ2-5
CASRQVAGQGDTEAFF	TGTGCCAGCAGGCAAGTTGCAGGACAGGGGGACACTGAAGCTTTCTTT	TRBD1	NA	TRBV4-2	TRBJ1-1
CASSEDGGWNEQFF	TGTGCCAGCAGTGAAGATGGAGGGTGGAATGAGCAGTTCTTC	NA	NA	TRBV2	TRBJ2-1
CASMPGEDTQYF	TGTGCCAGCATGCCGGGGGAGGATACGCAGTATTTT	NA	many	TRBV12-3/TRBV12-4	TRBJ2-3
CAWSVGSAGKPQHF	TGTGCCTGGAGTGTAGGGTCAGCAGGAAAGCCCCAGCATTTT	NA	few	TRBV30	TRBJ1-5
CASKSGGLAGYQETQYF	TGTGCCAGCAAGTCGGGAGGCCTAGCGGGCTACCAAGAGACCCAGTACTTC	TRBD2	NA	TRBV6-1	TRBJ2-5
CASSSLRQGGAGELFF	TGTGCCAGCAGTTCGCTCCGACAGGGCGGGGCCGGGGAGCTGTTTTTT	NA	NA	TRBV6-2/TRBV6-3	TRBJ2-2
CASSYSRGDNEQFF	TGTGCCAGCAGTTACTCGAGGGGGGACAATGAGCAGTTCTTC	NA	many	TRBV6-2/TRBV6-3	TRBJ2-1
CASSLNPGTSGMIAYNEQFF	TGTGCCAGCAGCCTGAATCCCGGGACTAGCGGGATGATCGCCTACAATGAGCAGTTCTTC	TRBD2	NA	TRBV28	TRBJ2-1
CASSLVSSSGASVLTF	TGTGCCAGCAGCCTCGTCAGCAGCTCTGGGGCCAGCGTCCTGACTTTC	NA	NA	TRBV4-2	TRBJ2-6
CARGTSPGQVEGYTF	TGTGCCAGAGGCACCTCCCCGGGACAGGTCGAAGGCTACACCTTC	TRBD1	NA	TRBV7-9	TRBJ1-2
CSAGTSGDYEQYF	TGCAGCGCCGGGACTAGCGGCGACTACGAGCAGTACTTC	TRBD2	many	TRBV29-1	TRBJ2-7
CASSFRAYEQYF	TGTGCCAGTTCTTTCCGGGCCTACGAGCAGTACTTC	NA	many	TRBV6-2/TRBV6-3	TRBJ2-7
CASSVGTANTEAFF	TGTGCCAGTAGTGTGGGGACAGCGAACACTGAAGCTTTCTTT	TRBD1	NA	TRBV19	TRBJ1-1
CSVEGGTQVTGELFF	TGCAGCGTTGAAGGTGGGACTCAAGTCACCGGGGAGCTGTTTTTT	NA	few	TRBV29-1	TRBJ2-2
CASVRRGLQETQYF	TGTGCCAGCGTCAGGCGGGGCCTACAAGAGACCCAGTACTTC	NA	NA	TRBV7-9	TRBJ2-5
CASSPPGFEQYF	TGTGCCAGCAGTCCCCCGGGGTTCGAGCAGTACTTC	NA	NA	TRBV28	TRBJ2-7
CASGLGTSGAKGLNEQFF	TGTGCCAGCGGCTTGGGGACTAGCGGGGCCAAGGGTCTCAATGAGCAGTTCTTC	TRBD2	NA	TRBV5-5	TRBJ2-1
CASSRPWGGPDTQYF	TGTGCCAGCAGCCGACCCTGGGGTGGCCCAGATACGCAGTATTTT	NA	NA	TRBV4-3	TRBJ2-3
CASTQGRSASNQSQYF	TGTGCCAGCACCCAAGGGAGGAGCGCAAGCAATCAGTCCCAGTATTTT	NA	NA	TRBV6-2/TRBV6-3	TRBJ2-3
CSVENLLLDNQLPEAFF	TGCAGCGTTGAAAACCTCCTCCTGGACAATCAACTCCCTGAAGCTTTCTTT	NA	NA	TRBV29-1	TRBJ1-1
CASSRTPSSYNSPLHF	TGTGCCAGCAGTAGGACGCCGAGCTCCTATAATTCACCCCTCCACTTT	NA	NA	TRBV6-5	TRBJ1-6
CAWSVSSPYGYTF	TGTGCCTGGAGTGTAAGCAGCCCCTATGGCTACACCTTC	NA	few	TRBV30	TRBJ1-2